The 5 T cell receptor beta chains listed next were all sequenced from one sample in a study of T cell responses to AZD1222 COVID-19 vaccine. Clones were sequenced by immunoSEQ multiplex PCR, and TCRdb holds only the in-frame ones, with some missing. Among roughly 80,000 clones listed, 90% were seen once. The sample consisted of peripheral blood, taken 28 days after the second AZD1222 dose. The receptor source for this set is an adult who received the AZD1222 COVID-19 vaccine.

The genes are TRBV6-2 or TRBV6-3 and TRBJ1-1; D call uncertain. The V gene lost 2 bases and the J gene lost 1 base, with 11 bases spanning the gap. From germline, CDR1 is MNHEY and CDR2 SVGEGT. The CDR3 covers 15 residues. In nucleotides, the CDR3 is TGTGCCAGCAGTTACATCTATTTGGGGAACACTGAAGCTTTCTTT. Amino acid sequence: CASSYIYLGNTEAFF.

The V call is TRBV29-1, the J call TRBJ2-1; 10 positions match TRBD1. This CDR3 has 15 amino acids. V shed 7 bases and J 6 bases; nucleotides not matched to a gene: 12. Germline CDR1 is SQVTM and CDR2 is ANQGSEA. CDR3 protein: CSGSSGQGGTNEQFF. DNA for the CDR3: TGCAGCGGTTCATCCGGACAGGGGGGAACCAATGAGCAGTTCTTC.

This chain uses TRBV4-1 with TRBJ1-5; TRBD1 matches at 7 bases. Germline assignment: CDR1 MGHRA and CDR2 YSYEKL. The CDR3 is 17 amino acids. V trimming: 4 bases; J trimming: 2 bases; junction bases outside the gene matches: 11. This CDR3 reads CASSRDLQGSGNQPQHF. The CDR3, as DNA: TGCGCCAGCAGCCGAGACCTACAGGGGTCGGGCAATCAGCCCCAGCATTTT.

The rearrangement links TRBV3-1 (or the pseudogene TRBV3-2) to TRBJ1-6, with D perhaps matching TRBD1 (6 bases). The CDR3 length is 15 residues. The germline CDR1 and CDR2 sequences are LGHDT and YNNKEL (reference sequence). V gave up 4 bases and J gave up 5 bases, with 12 bases separating them. CDR3 in amino acids: CASSLGGRNNSPLHF. The CDR3 nucleotides read TGTGCCAGCAGCCTGGGGGGCAGAAATAATTCACCCCTCCACTTT.

The genes are TRBV5-1 and TRBJ2-7; TRBD2 matches 10 bases. V lost 0 bases and J lost 3; bases outside the gene matches: 3. Germline CDR1 SGHRS, CDR2 YFSETQ. The CDR3 loop spans 15 amino acids. Here the CDR3 reads CASSLVLAGIYEQYF. In DNA form, the CDR3 reads TGCGCCAGCAGCTTGGTACTAGCGGGAATCTACGAGCAGTACTTC.